This TCR beta chain was obtained from a study of spatial heterogeneity in lung cancer. For the study at large: A T cell module score from matched bulk RNA-seq correlated strongly with TCR transcript counts in tumor regions. Study results and caveats: Tumor mutation counts were tracked by expanded intratumoral alpha and beta TCR counts.

The sample holds a few counts of this clonotype. The antigen is undetermined. This beta chain is an off-target read within a library intended for alpha chains, so its frequency means little. Time point described: sample taken at primary tumor resection. V dropped 2 bases and J dropped 3; count of bases not matched to a gene: 6. The germline V gene encodes CDR1 SGHTS and CDR2 YDEGEE. CDR3 length: 15 amino acids. TCRdb re-derived calls from the 5' RACE reads in MiXCR, one entry per CDR3 protein. The data hold about 16,000 distinct CDR3 sequences, with roughly 7% observed a single time. The chain carries TRBV5-8 and TRBJ1-2, with 8 nucleotides matching TRBD1. The TCR was taken from a female donor with early-stage non-small cell lung cancer. The sequenced sample was lung tumor tissue, obtained at surgery. The CDR3 sequence: CASSLPGGFDYGYTF. CDR3 nucleotides: TGTGCCAGCAGCTTACCAGGGGGCTTCGACTATGGCTACACCTTC.